Below are 24 T cell receptor beta chains sequenced from a single sample in a study of control samples from healthy donors and cancer patients. Clones were read by immunoSEQ multiplex PCR, and TCRdb kept only the in-frame ones, dropping some. The repertoire includes some 160,000 clones, under 90% of them detected once, and just under 5% sits in the top ten. Sequenced material: blood. The receptors derive from a man aged 25 to 40 in good health.

The rearrangement joins TRBV19 to TRBJ2-1, with D tentatively TRBD1 (5 bases). CDR1 is LNHDA and CDR2 is SQIVND in the germline V gene (reference sequence). V was trimmed by 7 bases and J by 6 bases, leaving 13 bases between them. The CDR3 is made up of 13 amino acids. The CDR3: CASKMGPSNEQFF. CDR3 DNA: TGTGCCAGTAAAATGGGGCCGTCCAATGAGCAGTTCTTC.

This clone turned up a few times. The genes are TRBV19 and TRBJ2-2; no reliable D call. Looked up from germline, CDR1 is LNHDA and CDR2 is SQIVND (reference sequence). V was cut by 6 bases and J by 0 bases, with 20 bases left in between. This CDR3 has 18 amino acids. CDR3 loop: CASRIMPQVDANTGELFF. As DNA, the CDR3 is TGTGCCAGTAGAATAATGCCGCAGGTTGATGCGAACACCGGGGAGCTGTTTTTT.

Written as DNA, the CDR3 is TGTGCCAGCAGTGGTCCCCGCCACAGGGGGCGGAGGGAAAAACTGTTTTTT. This encodes CASSGPRHRGRREKLFF. The chain uses TRBV27 and TRBJ1-4; 9 nucleotides align to TRBD1. This CDR3 has 17 amino acids. With V trimmed by 5 bases and J by 8 bases, 15 bases remained unmatched. The germline gives CDR1 MNHEY, CDR2 SMNVEV (reference sequence).

The V gene is TRBV6-5, the J gene TRBJ2-1; 13 bases align to TRBD2. Germline V gives CDR1 MNHEY, CDR2 SVGAGI. The junction had 1 base not matched to a gene; V was cut back by 10 bases and J by 1 base. The CDR3 consists of 14 residues. This CDR3 reads CATGLAGSYNEQFF. CDR3 DNA: TGTGCCACGGGACTAGCGGGATCCTACAATGAGCAGTTCTTC.

There are a few counts of this clone. The rearrangement links TRBV15 to TRBJ2-3; D unresolved. The V end was cut by 0 bases, the J end by 0 bases, with 7 bases between. Per the germline V gene, CDR1 is LNHNV and CDR2 is YYDKDF (reference sequence). The CDR3 contains 15 residues. CDR3 loop: CATSRDLGSTDTQYF. Written as DNA, the CDR3 is TGTGCCACCAGCAGAGATTTGGGCAGCACAGATACGCAGTATTTT. The variable domain in full, with the rest retrieved from reference TRBV15 and TRBJ2-3, is DAMVIQNPRYQVTQFGKPVTLSCSQTLNHNVMYWYQQKSSQAPKLLFHYYDKDFNNEADTPDNFQSRRPNTSFCFLDIRSPGLGDTAMYLCATSRDLGSTDTQYFGPGTRLTVL.

The chain employs TRBV19 and TRBJ1-4; D ambiguous. Per germline, CDR1 LNHDA and CDR2 SQIVND (reference sequence). The V and J ends lost 3 bases and 5 bases respectively, with 7 bases between them. The CDR3 extends over 13 amino acids. The CDR3 DNA is TGTGCCAGTAGTATGGTCTCGAATGAAAAACTGTTTTTT. Translating gives CASSMVSNEKLFF. The full variable domain, rest sourced from reference TRBV19 and TRBJ1-4, is DGGITQSPKYLFRKEGQNVTLSCEQNLNHDAMYWYRQDPGQGLRLIYYSQIVNDFQKGDIAEGYSVSREKKESFPLTVTSAQKNPTAFYLCASSMVSNEKLFFGSGTQLSVL.

The V and J genes are TRBV19 and TRBJ2-2, with TRBD1 as a possible D gene (6 bases). Trimming pared 3 bases from V and 2 bases from J, leaving 19 bases between. CDR1 is LNHDA, CDR2 SQIVND, per germline (reference sequence). The CDR3 is 18 amino acids. The CDR3 nucleotides read TGTGCCAGTAGTATTATCCTCGATTGGGGGACAAACACCGGGGAGCTGTTTTTT. Translated, it gives CASSIILDWGTNTGELFF.

This clone was seen more than once but under ten times. This chain uses TRBV9 with TRBJ2-3; tentatively, D is TRBD2 (5 bases). The ends were cut back, 5 bases at V and 6 bases at J, with 16 bases in the middle. Looked up from germline, CDR1 is SGDLS and CDR2 is YYNGEE. This CDR3 is built from 14 residues. This CDR3 is CASRKWLAPDTQYF. In DNA form, the CDR3 reads TGTGCCAGCAGGAAGTGGCTAGCCCCCGATACGCAGTATTTT.

The chain joins TRBV12-5 to TRBJ2-5; TRBD2 is a possible D gene (5 bases). V was clipped by 5 bases and J by 5 bases, with 18 bases between them. The length of the CDR3 is 15 residues. Germline CDR1 LGHNT, CDR2 FRNRAP. The CDR3 DNA follows: TGTGCTAGTGGTCCGTCCCTAACAGCGGCCGAGACCCAGTACTTC. This sequence encodes CASGPSLTAAETQYF.

This chain uses TRBV28 with TRBJ2-3, with 8 bases matching TRBD2. This CDR3 spans 15 amino acids. J lost 3 bases, V lost 3 bases, and 5 bases had no gene match. Looked up from germline, CDR1 is MDHEN and CDR2 is SYDVKM. The CDR3 loop is CASSFRSGGTDTQYF. The CDR3 DNA is TGTGCCAGCAGTTTCCGGAGCGGGGGAACAGATACGCAGTATTTT.

The chain recombines TRBV11-3 with TRBJ1-3; D remains ambiguous. V was shortened by 5 bases and J by 1 base, with 3 bases between the two germline ends. The CDR3 extends over 12 amino acids. Germline V lookup: CDR1 SGHNT, CDR2 YENEEA. CDR3 in amino acids: CASSKSGNTIYF. CDR3 in DNA: TGTGCCAGCAGCAAGTCTGGAAACACCATATATTTT.

This rearrangement joins TRBV30 to TRBJ2-6; D call uncertain. V was clipped by 2 bases and J by 2 bases, with 7 bases between them. Per the germline V gene, CDR1 is GTSNPN and CDR2 is SVGIG (reference sequence). The CDR3 has 14 amino acids. The DNA for the CDR3 is TGTGCCTGGAGTTCGAAGGCTGGGGCCAACGTCCTGACTTTC. This gives the protein CAWSSKAGANVLTF.

The chain is built from TRBV3-1 (or the pseudogene TRBV3-2) and TRBJ2-1; D is possibly TRBD2 (6 bases). The V end lost 4 bases, the J end lost 2 bases, and 15 bases lay between the germline ends. There are 16 residues in the CDR3. The germline gives CDR1 LGHDT, CDR2 YNNKEL (reference sequence). The CDR3 protein is CASSPRTGGAYNEQFF. CDR3 in DNA: TGTGCCAGCAGCCCTCGCACCGGAGGGGCCTACAATGAGCAGTTCTTC.

The chain has TRBV7-2 and TRBJ2-1; D tentatively reads TRBD1 or TRBD2 (5 bases each). CDR3 length equals 15 residues. Trimming removed 1 base at V and 4 bases at J, with 11 bases between. In germline, CDR1 is SGHTA, CDR2 FQGNSA. The CDR3 is CASSLEGPKYNEQFF. The CDR3 DNA reads as TGTGCCAGCAGCTTAGAGGGACCAAAGTACAATGAGCAGTTCTTC.

The chain recombines TRBV2 with TRBJ2-7, with TRBD1 identical over 7 bases. CDR3 length: 15 amino acids. Germline V gene sequence: CDR1 SNHLY, CDR2 FYNNEI. V trimming: 0 bases; J trimming: 2 bases; junction bases outside the gene matches: 4. The CDR3 DNA is TGTGCCAGCAGTGAAGCCAGGGGGAGAACCTACGAGCAGTACTTC. Amino acids: CASSEARGRTYEQYF.

The chain uses TRBV5-1 and TRBJ2-3, with D maybe TRBD2 (6 bases). Deletions cut 0 bases from V and 0 bases from J, with 11 bases between. The CDR3 has 16 amino acids. The germline V gene has CDR1 SGHRS and CDR2 YFSETQ. This CDR3 reads CASSLGLASSTDTQYF. The CDR3 DNA sequence: TGCGCCAGCAGCTTGGGTCTAGCGTCTAGCACAGATACGCAGTATTTT.

The chain links TRBV24-1 to TRBJ1-6; 9 positions match TRBD1. The V and J ends lost 4 bases and 7 bases, in that order; junction bases with no gene match: 7. CDR3 length: 16 amino acids. CDR1 and CDR2 (germline): KGHDR, SFDVKD. The CDR3 bases are TGTGCCACCAGTGACTCAGGGACAGGGCAAAATTCACCCCTCCACTTT. This encodes CATSDSGTGQNSPLHF.

There are a few counts of this clone. Other nucleotide sequences from this sample produce the same CDR3. The chain carries TRBV29-1 and TRBJ2-2; D remains unclear. Germline CDR1 is SQVTM and CDR2 is ANQGSEA. CDR3 length equals 11 residues. Deletions cut 6 bases from V and 4 bases from J, with 6 bases between. For the CDR3, the DNA is TGCAGCGTAGAGAGCACCGGGGAGCTGTTTTTT. Protein: CSVESTGELFF.

The chain combines TRBV6-5 with TRBJ1-2; D remains unclear. The CDR3 totals 13 residues. V lost 7 bases to trimming and J lost 7 bases, with 16 bases between them. Germline values: CDR1 MNHEY, CDR2 SVGAGI. The CDR3 loop is CASMSRTDGGYTF. DNA of the CDR3: TGTGCCAGCATGAGTAGGACTGACGGTGGCTACACCTTC.

This rearrangement joins TRBV11-1 to TRBJ2-7; 10 bases match TRBD1. The CDR3 runs to 15 residues. With V trimmed by 2 bases and J by 3 bases, 4 bases remained unmatched. The germline V gene encodes CDR1 SGHAT and CDR2 FQDESV (reference sequence). Here the CDR3 reads CASSLPGQGDYEQYF. The CDR3, as DNA: TGTGCCAGCAGCTTACCCGGACAGGGGGACTACGAGCAGTACTTC.

This clone was detected once. The chain joins TRBV18 to TRBJ2-7, with 8 bases lining up with TRBD1. Germline CDR1 is KGHSH and CDR2 is LQKENI. This CDR3 spans 14 amino acids. The J segment lost 5 bases and the V segment lost 3 bases, leaving 6 bases of the junction unmatched. The CDR3 loop is CASSPDRVNHEQYF. The DNA for the CDR3 is TGTGCCAGCTCACCGGACAGGGTAAATCACGAGCAGTACTTC.

The J gene is TRBJ2-3, the V gene TRBV30, with 8 bases identical to TRBD2. V lost 5 bases to trimming and J lost 0 bases; unmatched junction nucleotides: 7. This CDR3 spans 15 amino acids. The germline V gene has CDR1 GTSNPN and CDR2 SVGIG (reference sequence). The CDR3 loop reads CAWQPGGPSTDTQYF. Here the CDR3 DNA reads TGTGCCTGGCAACCGGGGGGGCCTAGCACAGATACGCAGTATTTT.

V gene TRBV5-4 combines with J gene TRBJ2-1; possibly TRBD2 for D (6 bases). This CDR3 has 15 amino acids. V was trimmed by 0 bases and J by 9 bases, leaving 16 bases between them. The germline gives CDR1 SGHNT, CDR2 YYREEE (reference sequence). The CDR3 DNA reads as TGTGCCAGCAGCTTGGACGTGGGAGGAGCCCCTGAGCAGTTCTTC. It is translated as CASSLDVGGAPEQFF.

The CDR3 loop is CSVGGDLGQGFYEQYF. CDR3 DNA sequence: TGCAGCGTTGGGGGGGATTTGGGACAGGGATTCTACGAGCAGTACTTC. This chain links TRBV29-1 with TRBJ2-7; 9 nucleotides line up with TRBD1. The CDR3 covers 16 residues. Trimming took 4 bases from V and 3 from J; bases not matched to a gene: 13. Looked up from germline, CDR1 is SQVTM and CDR2 is ANQGSEA.